These T cell receptor beta chains were read from a single sample in a study of T cells in localized non-small cell lung cancer. Repertoires were generated with immunoSEQ multiplex PCR, while TCRdb's copy carries only in-frame clones and drops some. Altogether 1,200 to 1,500 clones are present, approximately 20% being singletons, with the ten largest covering about a sixth. Sequencing was performed on lung tumor tissue, taken before any cancer treatment. Receptors originate from an older female donor with stage I squamous cell lung carcinoma. The CDR3 runs from the conserved cysteine through the conserved F or W. The order of the fields is J gene, D gene, clone size, V gene, CDR3 DNA, CDR3 protein. A D gene is named only where the DNA matches it firmly. Only part of the rows carry a size: once, few, many, or a class if the clone is expanded.

J: TRBJ2-7; D: TRBD1; size: few; V: TRBV18; DNA: TGTGCCAGCTCAGAGGACAGGGTATACGAGCAGTACTTC; CDR3: CASSEDRVYEQYF
J: TRBJ1-2; D: .; size: .; V: TRBV28; DNA: TGTGCCAGCAGTTTGATGGTTAGGGATGGCTACACCTTC; CDR3: CASSLMVRDGYTF
J: TRBJ2-1; D: TRBD2; size: large; V: TRBV11-3; DNA: TGTGCCAGCAGCTCCAGCGGGAGATCCTACAATGAGCAGTTCTTC; CDR3: CASSSSGRSYNEQFF
J: TRBJ2-1; D: .; size: .; V: TRBV28; DNA: TGTGCCAGCAACCGACCTTCCTACAATGAGCAGTTCTTC; CDR3: CASNRPSYNEQFF
J: TRBJ2-7; D: TRBD1; size: few; V: TRBV6-8; DNA: TGTGCCAGCAGCCGGGGACAGCGTTTGTTATACGAGCAGTACTTC; CDR3: CASSRGQRLLYEQYF
J: TRBJ2-1; D: .; size: few; V: TRBV11-3; DNA: TGTGCCAGCAGCCCCCGGCCAGACTACAATGAGCAGTTCTTC; CDR3: CASSPRPDYNEQFF
J: TRBJ1-2; D: TRBD1; size: few; V: TRBV5-1; DNA: TGCGCCAGCAGCTGGGACCCGGGACAGTTTAACTATGGCTACACCTTC; CDR3: CASSWDPGQFNYGYTF
J: TRBJ2-1; D: TRBD2; size: few; V: TRBV11-3; DNA: TGTGCCAGCAGCTTAGAGACTAGCGGGAGCTCCTACAATGAGCAGTTCTTC; CDR3: CASSLETSGSSYNEQFF
J: TRBJ2-7; D: .; size: .; V: TRBV19; DNA: TGTGCCAGTAGTAGCAGGCAGGGCCTCTGGTACTTC; CDR3: CASSSRQGLWYF
J: TRBJ1-5; D: .; size: .; V: TRBV11-3; DNA: TGTGCCAGCAGCGACGGACTAACAGGGAGCAATCAGCCCCAGCATTTT; CDR3: CASSDGLTGSNQPQHF
J: TRBJ1-2; D: .; size: few; V: TRBV9; DNA: TGTGCCAGCAGCGGCAGACAGCCACTTTGGGGCTACACCTTC; CDR3: CASSGRQPLWGYTF
J: TRBJ2-1; D: TRBD2; size: .; V: TRBV5-1; DNA: TGCGCCAGCACCCCAGGAGCGGGAGAAGTCGGTGAGCAGTTCTTC; CDR3: CASTPGAGEVGEQFF
J: TRBJ1-1; D: .; size: large; V: TRBV28; DNA: TGTGCCAGCAGGCCGGGGCAATTGAACACTGAAGCTTTCTTT; CDR3: CASRPGQLNTEAFF
J: TRBJ2-7; D: .; size: .; V: TRBV14; DNA: TGTGCCAGCAGCCAAGAAGTAGTAGCGCACTCCTACGAGCAGTACTTC; CDR3: CASSQEVVAHSYEQYF
J: TRBJ2-5; D: .; size: .; V: TRBV28; DNA: TGTGCCAGCAGTTTTCGAGACAGGGAGACCCAGTACTTC; CDR3: CASSFRDRETQYF
J: TRBJ1-3; D: .; size: few; V: TRBV11-3; DNA: TGTGCCAGCAGCTCCCACAGGGACGCTGGAAACACCATATATTTT; CDR3: CASSSHRDAGNTIYF
J: TRBJ2-1; D: TRBD2; size: .; V: TRBV4-1; DNA: TGCGCCAGCACAGCGGGAGGGCCGGATGAGCAGTTCTTC; CDR3: CASTAGGPDEQFF